Listed below are T cell receptor beta chains from one sample, sequenced in a study of beta chain features in type 1 diabetes. Data came from immunoSEQ multiplex PCR; TCRdb stores just in-frame clones and leaves some out. The profile shows roughly 50,000 clones, around 50% of them singletons. Input material: Tregs from blood. Receptors were obtained from a middle-aged woman with type 1 diabetes. Both conserved end residues are part of each CDR3. The D gene is left open where the match is weak. Only part of the rows carry a size: once, few, many, or a class if the clone is expanded.

clone size | J gene | V gene | D gene | CDR3 protein | CDR3 DNA
NA | TRBJ2-7 | TRBV28 | TRBD1 | CASSPRTGRGEQYF | TGTGCCAGCAGTCCTCGGACAGGTCGTGGGGAGCAGTACTTC
few | TRBJ1-3 | TRBV7-2 | NA | CASSPGRAPGNTIYF | TGTGCCAGCAGCCCGGGCAGGGCCCCTGGAAACACCATATATTTT
few | TRBJ2-7 | TRBV18 | NA | CASSPQEAGDDEQYF | TGTGCCAGCTCACCACAGGAGGCAGGGGATGACGAGCAGTACTTC
few | TRBJ2-2 | TRBV19 | TRBD2 | CASSILTSYSGELFF | TGTGCCAGTAGTATTTTGACTAGCTACAGCGGGGAGCTGTTTTTT
NA | TRBJ2-1 | TRBV5-6 | NA | CASSLGDWDNEQFF | TGTGCCAGCAGCTTAGGGGACTGGGACAATGAGCAGTTCTTC
NA | TRBJ1-5 | TRBV9 | NA | CASSVAGNQPQHF | TGTGCCAGCAGCGTAGCCGGCAATCAGCCCCAGCATTTT
NA | TRBJ1-2 | TRBV19 | TRBD1 | CASSIGQGSYGYTF | TGTGCCAGTAGTATAGGACAGGGAAGCTATGGCTACACCTTC
NA | TRBJ1-5 | TRBV28 | NA | CASSSRLIGNQPQHF | TGTGCCAGCAGTTCCAGGTTGATAGGCAATCAGCCCCAGCATTTT
NA | TRBJ2-7 | TRBV6-1 | NA | CASSPRGSGYEQYF | TGTGCCAGCAGTCCAAGGGGGAGTGGCTACGAGCAGTACTTC
NA | TRBJ1-1 | TRBV6-5 | TRBD1 | CASSSGQAMNTEAFF | TGTGCCAGCAGCTCCGGACAGGCCATGAACACTGAAGCTTTCTTT
few | TRBJ2-3 | TRBV5-4 | TRBD1 | CASSPPDRGGDTQYF | TGTGCCAGCAGCCCGCCGGACAGGGGAGGCGATACGCAGTATTTT
NA | TRBJ2-2 | TRBV7-2 | TRBD2 | CASSLALAGWNTGELFF | TGTGCCAGCAGCTTAGCCCTAGCGGGGTGGAACACCGGGGAGCTGTTTTTT
NA | TRBJ2-3 | TRBV4-3 | TRBD1 | CASSQQSGQGIDTQYF | TGCGCCAGCAGCCAACAGTCCGGACAGGGGATAGATACGCAGTATTTT
NA | TRBJ2-2 | TRBV5-1 | TRBD1 | CASSWTGGTGELFF | TGCGCCAGCAGCTGGACAGGAGGCACCGGGGAGCTGTTTTTT
NA | TRBJ2-1 | TRBV7-3 | TRBD2 | CASSLRPAGNSYNEQFF | TGTGCCAGCAGCTTAAGGCCAGCGGGGAACTCCTACAATGAGCAGTTCTTC
NA | TRBJ1-4 | TRBV9 | NA | CASSPRSNEKLFF | TGTGCCAGCAGCCCCCGGTCCAATGAAAAACTGTTTTTT
few | TRBJ2-3 | TRBV13 | NA | CASSSLGQEGSTDTQYF | TGTGCCAGCAGCTCCCTTGGACAGGAGGGGAGCACAGATACGCAGTATTTT
NA | TRBJ2-1 | TRBV13 | NA | CASRYRRGSLNEQFF | TGTGCCAGCAGATACCGACGGGGGAGTCTCAATGAGCAGTTCTTC
NA | TRBJ2-7 | TRBV5-4 | TRBD1 | CASSPGDRENEQYF | TGTGCCAGCAGCCCGGGGGACAGGGAGAACGAGCAGTACTTC
few | TRBJ2-1 | TRBV7-2 | NA | CASRSASANEQFF | TGTGCCAGCAGATCCGCCAGCGCCAATGAGCAGTTCTTC
NA | TRBJ2-5 | TRBV11-2 | NA | CASSPGTSQETQYF | TGTGCCAGCAGCCCCGGGACAAGTCAAGAGACCCAGTACTTC
NA | TRBJ2-1 | TRBV5-1 | TRBD2 | CASSPGLAAYNEQFF | TGCGCCAGCAGCCCGGGACTAGCGGCCTACAATGAGCAGTTCTTC
NA | TRBJ2-3 | TRBV7-9 | NA | CASSFGGTDTQYF | TGTGCCAGCAGCTTCGGAGGAACAGATACGCAGTATTTT
NA | TRBJ2-1 | TRBV4-3 | NA | CASSQGGISEQFF | TGCGCCAGCAGCCAAGGAGGGATAAGTGAGCAGTTCTTC
NA | TRBJ1-1 | TRBV19 | TRBD1 | CASRRQGRGSNTEAFF | TGTGCCAGTAGAAGACAGGGGCGCGGGTCGAACACTGAAGCTTTCTTT
NA | TRBJ1-2 | TRBV4-1 | NA | CASSQADYGYTF | TGCGCCAGCAGCCAAGCCGACTATGGCTACACCTTC
NA | TRBJ1-5 | TRBV18 | NA | CASSPTHSPDQPQHF | TGTGCCAGCTCACCTACACACAGCCCTGATCAGCCCCAGCATTTT
few | TRBJ1-5 | TRBV6-6 | NA | CASKATGNQPQHF | TGTGCCAGCAAAGCAACAGGGAATCAGCCCCAGCATTTT
NA | TRBJ1-2 | TRBV5-6 | TRBD1 | CASSLFDREKYGYTF | TGTGCCAGCAGCTTATTTGACAGGGAAAAATATGGCTACACCTTC
NA | TRBJ2-2 | TRBV27 | NA | CASSFLNTGELFF | TGTGCCAGCAGTTTCCTTAACACCGGGGAGCTGTTTTTT
NA | TRBJ1-2 | TRBV4-1 | NA | CASSQDWGGSGYGYTF | TGCGCCAGCAGCCAAGATTGGGGAGGGTCCGGCTATGGCTACACCTTC
few | TRBJ1-3 | TRBV19 | NA | CASGAGISGNTIYF | TGTGCCAGTGGGGCGGGGATCTCTGGAAACACCATATATTTT
few | TRBJ1-2 | TRBV7-2 | TRBD1 | CASSSQGVLSGYTF | TGTGCCAGCAGTTCTCAGGGGGTTCTCTCTGGCTACACCTTC
NA | TRBJ1-1 | TRBV5-1 | TRBD1 | CASSFGQGMNTEAFF | TGCGCCAGCAGCTTCGGACAGGGGATGAACACTGAAGCTTTCTTT
NA | TRBJ1-1 | TRBV7-2 | NA | CASSFGRVNTEAFF | TGTGCCAGCAGCTTCGGCCGGGTGAACACTGAAGCTTTCTTT
few | TRBJ2-7 | TRBV5-4 | TRBD1 | CASSKQGGSYEQYF | TGTGCCAGCAGCAAACAGGGGGGCTCCTACGAGCAGTACTTC
few | TRBJ2-5 | TRBV2 | NA | CASSEGARRSGTQYF | TGTGCCAGCAGTGAAGGTGCTAGGCGTAGTGGGACCCAGTACTTC
NA | TRBJ1-4 | TRBV9 | NA | CASSARGSTNEKLFF | TGTGCCAGCAGCGCCCGGGGGTCTACGAATGAAAAACTGTTTTTT
once | TRBJ2-5 | TRBV7-9 | NA | CASKVGRGSETQYF | TGTGCCAGCAAGGTGGGAAGGGGGTCGGAGACCCAGTACTTC
NA | TRBJ1-3 | TRBV7-2 | NA | CASTRDGISGNTIYF | TGTGCCAGCACCAGAGACGGGATCTCTGGAAACACCATATATTTT
NA | TRBJ2-2 | TRBV11-3 | TRBD2 | CASSLDSSGGNTGELFF | TGTGCCAGCAGCTTAGATTCTAGCGGGGGAAACACCGGGGAGCTGTTTTTT
NA | TRBJ1-1 | TRBV5-1 | NA | CASSQTGTEAFF | TGCGCCAGCTCTCAGACAGGCACTGAAGCTTTCTTT
NA | TRBJ2-3 | TRBV7-2 | TRBD2 | CASSYIAGLSTDTQYF | TGTGCCAGCAGCTACATAGCGGGGCTTAGCACAGATACGCAGTATTTT
NA | TRBJ2-5 | TRBV5-4 | NA | CASSLAGTQYF | TGTGCCAGCAGCTTGGCGGGGACCCAGTACTTC
NA | TRBJ1-1 | TRBV29-1 | NA | CSVWTSGGTEAFF | TGCAGCGTTTGGACCAGTGGAGGCACTGAAGCTTTCTTT